The 11 T cell receptor beta chains below all came from one sample that was sequenced in a study of T cell responses to AZD1222 COVID-19 vaccine. Sequencing used immunoSEQ multiplex PCR; TCRdb keeps in-frame clones, though not all of them. The sample holds 50,000 to 65,000 clones, 65% to 90% seen once. This sample comprised peripheral blood, obtained 28 days after the second AZD1222 dose. These receptors originate from an adult who received the AZD1222 COVID-19 vaccine.

The chain recombines TRBV6-5 with TRBJ1-5; the match to TRBD1 covers 8 bases. Per germline, CDR1 MNHEY and CDR2 SVGAGI. CDR3 length: 13 amino acids. V dropped 5 bases and J dropped 5; count of bases not matched to a gene: 2. The CDR3 sequence is CASSMDRDQPQHF. CDR3 sequence (DNA): TGTGCCAGCAGTATGGACAGGGATCAGCCCCAGCATTTT.

V is TRBV12-3 or TRBV12-4 and J is TRBJ1-4; D is unclear. CDR3 length equals 13 residues. V was shortened by 5 bases and J by 7 bases, with 11 bases between the two germline ends. DNA of the CDR3: TGTGCCAGCAGTGTAATGAGTGGTGAAAAACTGTTTTTT. The encoded protein is CASSVMSGEKLFF.

The rearrangement uses TRBV28 and TRBJ2-4, with TRBD2 as a possible D gene (6 bases). Germline loops: CDR1 MDHEN, CDR2 SYDVKM. This CDR3 contains 18 residues. V was pared by 5 bases and J by 0 bases, with 20 bases between. The CDR3 spells CASSQFGGIVLAKNIQYF. The CDR3 region has the DNA TGTGCCAGCAGTCAGTTTGGGGGGATCGTTTTAGCCAAAAACATTCAGTACTTC. The whole variable domain, remainder taken from reference TRBV28 and TRBJ2-4, is DVKVTQSSRYLVKRTGEKVFLECVQDMDHENMFWYRQDPGLGLRLIYFSYDVKMKEKGDIPEGYSVSREKKERFSLILESASTNQTSMYLCASSQFGGIVLAKNIQYFGAGTRLSVL.

This chain uses TRBV28 with TRBJ2-7; D gene unclear. The CDR3 has 12 residues. Germline V gene lookup returns CDR1 MDHEN and CDR2 SYDVKM. Trimming cost V 6 bases and J 2 bases, with 8 bases left between them. CDR3: CASRTYTYEQYF. CDR3 DNA sequence: TGTGCCAGCAGGACTTACACCTACGAGCAGTACTTC.

The table lists this clone with a few counts. The rearrangement uses TRBV7-9 and TRBJ2-5, with 10 bases fitting TRBD1. The ends lost 4 bases at V and 7 bases at J; junction bases unmatched: 12. This CDR3 spans 16 amino acids. CDR1 and CDR2 (germline): SEHNR, FQNEAQ (reference sequence). The CDR3 loop reads CASSSTGTGVIGTQYF. The CDR3 DNA sequence: TGTGCCAGCAGCTCTACCGGGACAGGGGTCATAGGGACCCAGTACTTC.

The chain carries TRBV4-1 and TRBJ2-1, with TRBD1 matching 7 bases. This CDR3 comprises 15 residues. Germline lookup yields CDR1 MGHRA and CDR2 YSYEKL. V lost 0 bases to trimming and J lost 8 bases; unmatched junction nucleotides: 7. DNA of the CDR3: TGCGCCAGCAGCCAAGATAGGGGGCGCGTACATGAGCAGTTCTTC. Translated: CASSQDRGRVHEQFF.

This clone is a singleton in its sample. This chain links TRBV6-5 with TRBJ1-6; D is uncertain. The germline CDR1 and CDR2 sequences are MNHEY and SVGAGI. V was clipped by 0 bases and J by 9 bases, with 9 bases between them. The length of the CDR3 is 14 residues. The CDR3 is CASSYSISGSPLHF. CDR3 sequence (DNA): TGTGCCAGCAGTTACTCGATCAGCGGTTCACCCCTCCACTTT.

The CDR3 region is CASSVQGANFYGYTF. Written as DNA, the CDR3 is TGTGCCAGCTCAGTACAGGGAGCGAACTTCTATGGCTACACCTTC. This sequence joins TRBV18 and TRBJ1-2; a weak D match, TRBD1 (6 bases). The CDR3 extends over 15 amino acids. V lost 5 bases and J 4 bases, leaving 17 bases between the germline ends. Germline loops: CDR1 KGHSH, CDR2 LQKENI. Using reference TRBV18 and TRBJ1-2 for the parts outside the CDR3, the full variable domain is NAGVMQNPRHLVRRRGQEARLRCSPMKGHSHVYWYRQLPEEGLKFMVYLQKENIIDESGMPKERFSAEFPKEGPSILRIQQVVRGDSAAYFCASSVQGANFYGYTFGSGTRLTVV.

For the CDR3, the DNA is TGTGCCAGTAGTATAGACCCTGCTTTTAGTCAGCCCCAGCATTTT. Translation gives CASSIDPAFSQPQHF. V gene TRBV19 combines with J gene TRBJ1-5, with D unclear. There are 15 residues in the CDR3. The V gene's germline CDR1 is LNHDA and CDR2 SQIVND (reference sequence). Trimming pared 0 bases from V and 6 bases from J, leaving 12 bases between.

The chain combines TRBV6-5 with TRBJ2-5; D is undetermined. Germline V gives CDR1 MNHEY, CDR2 SVGAGI. The V and J ends lost 8 bases and 5 bases respectively, with 6 bases between them. This CDR3 contains 10 residues. The CDR3 loop is CASGRETQYF. CDR3 bases: TGTGCCAGCGGCCGGGAGACCCAGTACTTC.

This chain uses TRBV7-9 with TRBJ1-2; TRBD1 aligns across 7 bases. This CDR3 spans 14 amino acids. V was pared by 5 bases and J by 2 bases, with 5 bases of the junction left unmatched. Per the germline V gene, CDR1 is SEHNR and CDR2 is FQNEAQ (reference sequence). The CDR3 loop reads CASSIRTGNYGYTF. As DNA, the CDR3 is TGTGCCAGCAGCATCCGGACAGGAAACTATGGCTACACCTTC.